This entry concerns a single TCR beta chain. UMIs and sample barcodes were carried by the TCR alpha and TCR beta cDNA libraries that 5'RACE produced using constant-segment primers. Each CDR3 protein is one row after TCRdb ran MiXCR on the 5' RACE reads. The sample carries around 320,000 distinct CDR3 sequences, approximately 15% recorded once. The record originates from a study of T-cell memory formation after mild COVID-19. Trimming stripped 0 bases from V and 1 base from J, with 9 bases between. Germline loops: CDR1 ENHRY, CDR2 SYGVKD. The CDR3 length is 15 residues. The receptor's source is a man aged 18 to 30 who had mild COVID-19 (a few samples of this study predate the infection). Cell type and time point are not known. What was sequenced was PBMCs or a T cell subset sorted from them (not recorded which). The rearrangement joins TRBV10-3 to TRBJ1-1; D unresolved. The CDR3 loop reads CAISESPLGNTEAFF. In DNA, the CDR3 is TGTGCCATCAGTGAGTCGCCTCTGGGGAACACTGAAGCTTTCTTT.